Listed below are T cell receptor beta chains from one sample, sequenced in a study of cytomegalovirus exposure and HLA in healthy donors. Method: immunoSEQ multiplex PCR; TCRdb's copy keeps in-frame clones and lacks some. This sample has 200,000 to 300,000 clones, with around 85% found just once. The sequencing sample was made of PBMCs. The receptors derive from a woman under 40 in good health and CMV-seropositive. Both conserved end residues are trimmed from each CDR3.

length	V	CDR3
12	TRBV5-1	ASSLAAPRDEQY
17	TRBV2	ASSEYVRQGVSGANVLT
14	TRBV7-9	ASSLELSGTLYEQY
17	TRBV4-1	ASSLEPSRTSGGFYEQY
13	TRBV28	ASRPPSGNTDTQY
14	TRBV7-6	ASSQKEGDGPYEQY
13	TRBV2	ASSGRTEFHYGYT
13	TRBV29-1	SVTRGTSGLNEQF
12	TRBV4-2	ASSLGGGAQGYT
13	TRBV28	ASRRPGQGKGGYT
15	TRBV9	ASSVDRREGAYNEQF
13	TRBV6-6	ASSYSEGTTYEQY
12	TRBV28	ASSLLLRNYEQY
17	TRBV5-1	ASSTRRGTNSATLETQY
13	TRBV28	ASIPRAGSNQPQH
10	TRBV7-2	ASSWAGGEQF
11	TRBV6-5	ASSGHVLDGYT
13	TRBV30	AWSALTVGTDTQY
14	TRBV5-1	ASSQGTGGFNTEAF
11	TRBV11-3	ASSPRSSYEQY
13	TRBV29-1	SVEDRQGSGNTIY
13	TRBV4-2	ASSQEGQMNTEAF
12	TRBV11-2	ASSLYRGYEEQY
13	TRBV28	ASSFRGLDSYEQY
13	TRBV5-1	ASSSGLAAIDTQY
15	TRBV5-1	ASSSLAGPSGTGELF
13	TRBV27	ASSRAGTRNNEQF